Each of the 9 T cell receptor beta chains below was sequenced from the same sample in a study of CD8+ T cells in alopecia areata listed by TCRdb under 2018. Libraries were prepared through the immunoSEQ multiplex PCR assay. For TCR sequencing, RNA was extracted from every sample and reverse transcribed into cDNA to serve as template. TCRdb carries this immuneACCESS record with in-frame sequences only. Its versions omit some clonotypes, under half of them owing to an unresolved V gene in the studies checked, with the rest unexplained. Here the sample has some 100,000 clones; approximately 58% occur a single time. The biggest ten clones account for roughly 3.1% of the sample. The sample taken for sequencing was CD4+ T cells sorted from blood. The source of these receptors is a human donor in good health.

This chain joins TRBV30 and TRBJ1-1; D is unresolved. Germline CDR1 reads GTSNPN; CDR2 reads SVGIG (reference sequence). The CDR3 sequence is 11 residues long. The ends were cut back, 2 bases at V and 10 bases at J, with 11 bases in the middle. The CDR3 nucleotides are TGTGCCTGGAGTCAGAGGGAGCGAGCTTTCTTT. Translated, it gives CAWSQRERAFF. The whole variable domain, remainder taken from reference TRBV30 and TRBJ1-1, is SQTIHQWPATLVQPVGSPLSLECTVEGTSNPNLYWYRQAAGRGLQLLFYSVGIGQISSEVPQNLSASRPQDRQFILSSKKLLLSDSGFYLCAWSQRERAFFGQGTRLTVV.

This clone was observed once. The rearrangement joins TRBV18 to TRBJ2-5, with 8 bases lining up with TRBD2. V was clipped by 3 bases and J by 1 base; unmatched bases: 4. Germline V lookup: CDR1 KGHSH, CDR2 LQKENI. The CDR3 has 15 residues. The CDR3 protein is CASSPIAGSQETQYF. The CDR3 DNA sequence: TGTGCCAGCTCACCGATAGCGGGGAGCCAAGAGACCCAGTACTTC. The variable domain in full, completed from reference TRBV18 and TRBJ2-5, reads NAGVMQNPRHLVRRRGQEARLRCSPMKGHSHVYWYRQLPEEGLKFMVYLQKENIIDESGMPKERFSAEFPKEGPSILRIQQVVRGDSAAYFCASSPIAGSQETQYFGPGTRLLVL.

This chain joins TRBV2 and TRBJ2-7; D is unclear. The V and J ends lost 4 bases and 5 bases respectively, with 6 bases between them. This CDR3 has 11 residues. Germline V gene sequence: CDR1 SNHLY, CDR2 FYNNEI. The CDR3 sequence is CASSGENEQYF. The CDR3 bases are TGTGCCAGCAGTGGGGAAAACGAGCAGTACTTC.

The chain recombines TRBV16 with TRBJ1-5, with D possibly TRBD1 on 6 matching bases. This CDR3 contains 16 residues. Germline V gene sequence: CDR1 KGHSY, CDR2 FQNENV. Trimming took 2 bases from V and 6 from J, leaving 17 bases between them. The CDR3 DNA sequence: TGTGCCAGCAGCCAAAATGGGGCAGGGGAAAGTCAGCCCCAGCATTTT. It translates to CASSQNGAGESQPQHF.

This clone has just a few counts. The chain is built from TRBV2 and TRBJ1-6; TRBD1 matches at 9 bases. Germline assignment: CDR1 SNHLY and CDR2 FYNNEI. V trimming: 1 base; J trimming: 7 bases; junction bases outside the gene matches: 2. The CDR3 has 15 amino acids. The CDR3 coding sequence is TGTGCCAGCAGTGAAGAAGGGACAGGGAATTCACCCCTCCACTTT. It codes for CASSEEGTGNSPLHF.

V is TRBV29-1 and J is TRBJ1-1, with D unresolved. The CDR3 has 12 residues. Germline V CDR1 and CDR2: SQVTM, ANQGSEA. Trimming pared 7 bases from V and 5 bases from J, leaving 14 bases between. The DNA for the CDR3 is TGCAGCGCCCGAAGACTATGGACTGAAGCTTTCTTT. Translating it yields CSARRLWTEAFF.

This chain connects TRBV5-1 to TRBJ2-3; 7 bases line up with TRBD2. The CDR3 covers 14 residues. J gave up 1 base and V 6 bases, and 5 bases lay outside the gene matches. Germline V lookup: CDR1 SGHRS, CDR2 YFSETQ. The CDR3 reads CASNPGGRTDTQYF. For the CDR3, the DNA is TGCGCCAGCAACCCGGGGGGACGCACAGATACGCAGTATTTT. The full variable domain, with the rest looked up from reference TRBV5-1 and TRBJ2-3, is KAGVTQTPRYLIKTRGQQVTLSCSPISGHRSVSWYQQTPGQGLQFLFEYFSETQRNKGNFPGRFSGRQFSNSRSEMNVSTLELGDSALYLCASNPGGRTDTQYFGPGTRLTVL.

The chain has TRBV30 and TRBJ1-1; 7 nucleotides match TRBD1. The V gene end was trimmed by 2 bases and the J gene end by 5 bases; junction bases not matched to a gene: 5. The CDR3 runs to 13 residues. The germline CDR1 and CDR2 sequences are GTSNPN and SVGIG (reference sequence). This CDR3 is CAWSSNRGTEAFF. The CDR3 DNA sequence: TGTGCCTGGAGTTCTAACAGGGGAACTGAAGCTTTCTTT.

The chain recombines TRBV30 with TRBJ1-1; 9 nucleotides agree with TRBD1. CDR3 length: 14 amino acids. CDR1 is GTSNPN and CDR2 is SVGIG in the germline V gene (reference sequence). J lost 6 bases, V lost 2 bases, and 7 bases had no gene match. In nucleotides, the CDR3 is TGTGCCTGGAGTTGGGGACAGGGATTTCCTGAAGCTTTCTTT. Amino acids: CAWSWGQGFPEAFF.